This T cell receptor (beta chain) was identified during a study of OX40 agonist ivuxolimab in advanced cancers. The wider study: Every patient in dose escalation had hepatocellular carcinoma, melanoma, renal cell or head and neck cancer. Patients achieving partial responses numbered three: one hepatocellular carcinoma case and two cutaneous melanoma cases. General study results and limits: Among patients with partial responses at 0.1-3.0 mg/kg, clonal expansion was among the lowest.

Clones were sequenced by immunoSEQ multiplex PCR, and TCRdb holds only the in-frame ones, with some missing. The table includes tens of thousands of clones, 85% to 95% detected once. Comments on this clone: The antigen is undetermined.

Drawing of blood for sampling happened at baseline, at cycle 4 day 1, and at cycle 7 day 1. The sequence derives from an adult with an advanced solid tumor such as melanoma, head and neck, liver or kidney cancer. Here the sequenced sample was CD4+ or CD8+ T cells sorted from blood, taken in a trial of the OX40 agonist ivuxolimab.

CDR3 sequence: CASISSGGHGDIQYF. The CDR3 DNA reads as TGTGCCAGTATCTCCAGCGGGGGGCACGGGGACATTCAGTACTTC. This chain joins TRBV19 and TRBJ2-4; 9 bases line up with TRBD2. CDR3 length equals 15 residues. Trimming removed 7 bases from V and 8 bases from J; junction bases left unmatched: 12. Germline CDR1 is LNHDA and CDR2 is SQIVND (reference sequence).